The clone carrying this T cell receptor (beta chain) turned up a few times. The CDR3 has 15 amino acids. The V end lost 6 bases, the J end lost 2 bases, and 14 bases lay between the germline ends. Germline-derived CDR1 and CDR2 are MNHEY and SVGAGI. Profiling relied on immunoSEQ multiplex PCR, and the TCRdb table lists in-frame clones only, not all of them. The table lists 12,000 or so clones, roughly nine tenths of them singletons. The data stem from a study of technical replicates of blood from a few donors. Sequences were obtained from PBMCs. The genes are TRBV6-5 and TRBJ1-5, with D perhaps matching TRBD1 (5 bases). The sequence was obtained from a human donor in good health. CDR3 bases: TGTGCCAGCAGGGGGGGAGGGGCTGGCAATCAGCCCCAGCATTTT. Amino acid sequence: CASRGGGAGNQPQHF.